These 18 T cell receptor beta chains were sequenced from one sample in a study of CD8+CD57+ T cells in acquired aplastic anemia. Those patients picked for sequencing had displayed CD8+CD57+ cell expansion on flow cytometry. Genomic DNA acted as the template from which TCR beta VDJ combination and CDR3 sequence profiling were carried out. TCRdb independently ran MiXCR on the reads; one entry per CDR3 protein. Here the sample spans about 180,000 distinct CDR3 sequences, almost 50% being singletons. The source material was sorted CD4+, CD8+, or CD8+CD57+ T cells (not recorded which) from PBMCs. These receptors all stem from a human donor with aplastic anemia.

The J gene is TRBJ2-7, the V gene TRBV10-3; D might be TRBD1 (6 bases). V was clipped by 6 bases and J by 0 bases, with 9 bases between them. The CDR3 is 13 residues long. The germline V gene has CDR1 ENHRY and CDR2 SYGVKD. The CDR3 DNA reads TGTGCCATCAGCCGGGACACCTCCTACGAGCAGTACTTC. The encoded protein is CAISRDTSYEQYF.

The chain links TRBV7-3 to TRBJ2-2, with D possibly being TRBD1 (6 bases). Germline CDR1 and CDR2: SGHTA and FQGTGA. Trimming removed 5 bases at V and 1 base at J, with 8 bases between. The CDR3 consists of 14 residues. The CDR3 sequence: CASSTTGNTGELFF. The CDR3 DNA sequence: TGTGCCAGCAGCACGACAGGGAACACCGGGGAGCTGTTTTTT.

The CDR3 spells CASSEPGSPSTDTQYF. As DNA, the CDR3 is TGTGCCAGCAGTGAACCGGGATCCCCTAGCACAGATACGCAGTATTTT. The rearrangement links TRBV6-1 to TRBJ2-3; tentatively, D is TRBD2 (5 bases). V lost 2 bases to trimming and J lost 0 bases, with 12 bases between them. Germline V CDR1 and CDR2: MNHNS, SASEGT. This CDR3 spans 16 amino acids.

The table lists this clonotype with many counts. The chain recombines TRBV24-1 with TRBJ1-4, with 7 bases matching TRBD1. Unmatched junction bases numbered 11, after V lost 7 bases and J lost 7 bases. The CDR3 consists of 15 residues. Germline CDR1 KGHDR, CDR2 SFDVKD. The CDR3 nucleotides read TGTGCCACCAGGTGCAGGGGGAACGGATCTGAAAAACTGTTTTTT. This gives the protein CATRCRGNGSEKLFF.

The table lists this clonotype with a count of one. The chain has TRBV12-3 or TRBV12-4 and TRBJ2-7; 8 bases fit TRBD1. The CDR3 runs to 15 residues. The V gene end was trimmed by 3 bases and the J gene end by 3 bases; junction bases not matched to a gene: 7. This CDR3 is CASSLDRDGGYEQYF. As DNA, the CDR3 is TGTGCCAGCAGTTTGGACAGGGATGGGGGCTACGAGCAGTACTTC.

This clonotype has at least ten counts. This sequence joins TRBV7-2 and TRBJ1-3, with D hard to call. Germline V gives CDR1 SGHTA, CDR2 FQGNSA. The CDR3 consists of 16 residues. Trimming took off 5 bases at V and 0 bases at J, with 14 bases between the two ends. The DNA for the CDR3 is TGTGCCAGCAGCGCCGACGTACTACGCTCTGGAAACACCATATATTTT. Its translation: CASSADVLRSGNTIYF.

CDR3 DNA sequence: TGTGCCAGCAGCGGACTAGCGGGGGGCCTGCCAGGAGATACGCAGTATTTT. It translates to CASSGLAGGLPGDTQYF. V usage is TRBV7-6 and J usage is TRBJ2-3; 14 bases match TRBD2. This CDR3 has 17 residues. J gave up 5 bases and V 5 bases, and 9 bases lay outside the gene matches. Per germline, CDR1 SGHVS and CDR2 FNYEAQ.

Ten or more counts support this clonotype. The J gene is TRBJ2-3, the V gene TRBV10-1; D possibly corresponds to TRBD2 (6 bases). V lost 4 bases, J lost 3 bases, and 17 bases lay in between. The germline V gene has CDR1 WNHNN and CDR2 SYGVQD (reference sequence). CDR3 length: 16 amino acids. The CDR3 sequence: CASSGSFERVTDTQYF. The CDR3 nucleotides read TGCGCCAGCAGTGGATCGTTCGAGCGGGTGACAGATACGCAGTATTTT.

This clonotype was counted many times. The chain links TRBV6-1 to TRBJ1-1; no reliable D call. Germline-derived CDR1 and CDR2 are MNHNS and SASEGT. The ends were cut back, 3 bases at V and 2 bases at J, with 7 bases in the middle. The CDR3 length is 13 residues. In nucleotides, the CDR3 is TGTGCCAGCAGTGAGGTCTCCAACACTGAAGCTTTCTTT. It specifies CASSEVSNTEAFF.

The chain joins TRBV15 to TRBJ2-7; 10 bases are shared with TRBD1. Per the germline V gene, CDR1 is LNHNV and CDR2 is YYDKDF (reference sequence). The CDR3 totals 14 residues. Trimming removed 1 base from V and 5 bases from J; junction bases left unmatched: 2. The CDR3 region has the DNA TGTGCCACCAGCAGAGGGACAGGGGGTAACGAGCAGTACTTC. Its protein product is CATSRGTGGNEQYF.

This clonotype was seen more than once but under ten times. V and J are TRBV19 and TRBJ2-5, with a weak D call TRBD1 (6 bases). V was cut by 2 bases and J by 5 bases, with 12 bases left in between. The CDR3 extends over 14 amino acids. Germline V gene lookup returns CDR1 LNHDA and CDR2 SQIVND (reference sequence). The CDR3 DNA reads TGTGCCAGTAGTATACGGGGAAGGGGGGAGACCCAGTACTTC. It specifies CASSIRGRGETQYF.

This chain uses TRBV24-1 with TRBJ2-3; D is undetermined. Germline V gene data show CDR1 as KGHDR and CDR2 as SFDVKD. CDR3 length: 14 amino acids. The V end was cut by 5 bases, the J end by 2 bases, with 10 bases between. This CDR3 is CATSGVGVTDTQYF. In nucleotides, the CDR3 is TGTGCCACCAGTGGAGTGGGCGTCACAGATACGCAGTATTTT.

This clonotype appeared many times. The CDR3 DNA follows: TGTGCCAGCAGTGAACTGGGGAGCAGGGGGTCAGGAAACACCATATATTTT. The encoded protein is CASSELGSRGSGNTIYF. V usage is TRBV25-1 and J usage is TRBJ1-3; 7 bases fit TRBD1. This CDR3 spans 17 amino acids. The trim removed 2 bases at V and 4 bases at J, leaving 11 bases unmatched. CDR1 MGHDK and CDR2 SYGVNS come from the germline V gene.

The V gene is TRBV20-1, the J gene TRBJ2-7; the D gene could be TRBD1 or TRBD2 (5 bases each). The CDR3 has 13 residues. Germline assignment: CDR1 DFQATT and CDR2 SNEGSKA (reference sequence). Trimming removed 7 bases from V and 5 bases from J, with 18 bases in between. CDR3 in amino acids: CSVPSGTRNEQYF. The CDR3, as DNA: TGCAGTGTCCCGTCCGGGACGAGGAACGAGCAGTACTTC.

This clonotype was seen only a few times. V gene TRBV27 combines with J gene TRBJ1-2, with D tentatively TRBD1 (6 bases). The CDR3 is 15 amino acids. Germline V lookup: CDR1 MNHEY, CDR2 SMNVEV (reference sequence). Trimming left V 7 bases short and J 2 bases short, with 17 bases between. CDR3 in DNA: TGTGCCAGCACCCTCCGGGGGGGCACCAACTATGGCTACACCTTC. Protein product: CASTLRGGTNYGYTF.

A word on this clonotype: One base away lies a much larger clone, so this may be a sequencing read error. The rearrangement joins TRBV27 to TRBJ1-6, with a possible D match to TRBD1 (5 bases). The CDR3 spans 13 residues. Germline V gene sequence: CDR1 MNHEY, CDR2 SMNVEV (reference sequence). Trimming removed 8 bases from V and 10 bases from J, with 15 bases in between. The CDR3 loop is CASGRGDLSPLHF. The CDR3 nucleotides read TGTGCCAGCGGACGGGGGGACTTATCACCCCTCCACTTT.

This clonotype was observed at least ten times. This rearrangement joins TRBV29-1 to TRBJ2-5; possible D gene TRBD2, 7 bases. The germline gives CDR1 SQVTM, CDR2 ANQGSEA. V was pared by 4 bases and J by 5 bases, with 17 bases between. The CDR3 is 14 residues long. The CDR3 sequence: CSVGKGGGGETQYF. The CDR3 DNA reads TGCAGCGTTGGAAAGGGGGGGGGAGGTGAGACCCAGTACTTC.

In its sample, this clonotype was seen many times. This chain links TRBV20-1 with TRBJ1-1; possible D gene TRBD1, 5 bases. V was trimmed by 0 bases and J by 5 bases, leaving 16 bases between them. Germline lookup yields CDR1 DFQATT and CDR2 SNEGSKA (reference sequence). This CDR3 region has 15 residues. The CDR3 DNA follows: TGCAGTGCTAGAGATTCGTGGCGACAGACGACTGAAGCTTTCTTT. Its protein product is CSARDSWRQTTEAFF.